This T cell receptor (beta chain) was recorded in a study of cytomegalovirus exposure and HLA in healthy donors. Whole-study findings and limits: Reportedly, diagnosis of cytomegalovirus status by the classifier showed high specificity and sensitivity.

The CDR3 extends over 12 amino acids. Trimming removed 3 bases at V and 4 bases at J, with 5 bases between. Germline assignment: CDR1 KGHSH and CDR2 LQKENI. The data were produced by immunoSEQ multiplex PCR, yet TCRdb's version contains in-frame clones alone and is incomplete. The sample lists about 260,000 clones; about 92% were seen once. About this clone itself: Its antigen is unidentified.

This receptor was identified in a woman aged 25 to 39 in good health and CMV-seronegative. The J gene is TRBJ2-3, the V gene TRBV18; D remains unclear. Sequenced: PBMCs. The CDR3 sequence is CASSPGSDTQYF. The CDR3 DNA follows: TGTGCCAGCTCACCTGGTTCAGATACGCAGTATTTT.